This TCR beta chain was captured in a study of T cells in Graves' hyperthyroidism and ophthalmopathy. Amplified TCR beta CDR3 regions came from RNA transcripts. RT-PCR in the first round (using the HTBI primer set) targeted the TCR CDR3. TCRdb fed the multiplex PCR reads into MiXCR, producing one record per CDR3 protein. The sample contains some 740,000 distinct CDR3 sequences, 14% of which appear only once. Study observations and caveats: Prediction of ophthalmopathy progression came a median around 6 months pre-onset.

V lost 2 bases and J lost 8; bases outside the gene matches: 1. In germline, CDR1 is MNHEY, CDR2 SMNVEV (reference sequence). The CDR3 has 13 amino acids. This clonotype was seen ten or more times. Its antigen is unknown. Sequenced input: blood. The chain has TRBV27 and TRBJ2-1; 9 nucleotides line up with TRBD1. The TCR originated in a woman between 18 and 29 years old with Graves' hyperthyroidism. The CDR3 region has the DNA TGTGCCAGCAGTTTAGGGACAGGGTATGAGCAGTTCTTC. Translation: CASSLGTGYEQFF.